This TCR beta chain originates from a study of T cells expressing NK-cell markers. Study-level points and caveats: These clonotypes additionally ranked first within the CD3+CD56-NKG2C+ fraction of a few donors.

Germline lookup yields CDR1 SSHAT and CDR2 FNYEAQ (reference sequence). The CDR3 is 16 residues long. Remarks on this clonotype: Its target is unknown.

TCRdb re-called the 5' RACE reads; one entry per CDR3 protein, DNA not given. The sample has a few hundred thousand distinct CDR3 sequences. The specimen sequenced was blood T cells: a sorted CD56 or NKG2C T cell subset, CD4+ or CD8+ T cells, or bulk PBMC T cells (not recorded which). The sequence was collected from a woman between 50 and 59 years old in good health. This chain connects TRBV7-7 to TRBJ2-3; TCRdb's D call, TRBD1, is unchecked because there is no DNA. CDR3: CASSLSPGQGTDTQYF. The complete variable domain, with remaining parts taken from reference TRBV7-7 and TRBJ2-3, reads GAGVSQSPRYKVTKRGQDVTLRCDPISSHATLYWYQQALGQGPEFLTYFNYEAQPDKSGLPSDRFSAERPEGSISTLTIQRTEQRDSAMYRCASSLSPGQGTDTQYFGPGTRLTVL.